These 9 T cell receptor beta chains originate from one sample sequenced in a study of blood T cell repertoires in COVID-19. This table comes from immunoSEQ multiplex PCR, and its TCRdb copy is limited to in-frame clones, with some not included. The repertoire includes roughly 80,000 clones, 65% to 85% of them detected once, and 25% to 35% sits in the top ten. Sequencing was performed on peripheral blood. Source of these receptors: a woman aged 80 or over with acute or convalescent COVID-19.

The rearrangement uses TRBV7-3 and TRBJ2-1; tentatively, D is TRBD2 (6 bases). The CDR3 consists of 16 residues. Deletions cut 1 base from V and 1 base from J, with 11 bases between. From germline, CDR1 is SGHTA and CDR2 FQGTGA. The CDR3 loop reads CASSLRASESYNEQFF. The CDR3 bases are TGTGCCAGCAGCTTAAGGGCTAGCGAATCCTACAATGAGCAGTTCTTC.

This clone has just a few counts. This chain joins TRBV7-9 and TRBJ2-2; D possibly corresponds to TRBD1 (5 bases). Trimming shortened V by 4 bases and J by 5 bases, and 11 bases separated the two germline ends. This CDR3 has 14 residues. Germline CDR1 SEHNR, CDR2 FQNEAQ (reference sequence). The chain's CDR3 is CASSYDSTTGELFF. CDR3 bases: TGTGCCAGCAGCTACGACAGCACGACCGGGGAGCTGTTTTTT.

This sequence joins TRBV2 and TRBJ2-1; D perhaps matches TRBD2 (6 bases). The CDR3 sequence is 12 residues long. Germline V gene lookup returns CDR1 SNHLY and CDR2 FYNNEI. V dropped 6 bases and J dropped 10 bases, with 13 bases sitting between them. CDR3 coding DNA: TGTGCCAGCAGGGAGGAGGGGTCGGAGCAGTTCTTC. Protein sequence: CASREEGSEQFF.

This chain joins TRBV4-1 and TRBJ1-1; TRBD1 matches 8 bases. The germline V gene has CDR1 MGHRA and CDR2 YSYEKL. This CDR3 contains 17 residues. The ends lost 4 bases at V and 6 bases at J; junction bases unmatched: 16. The CDR3 sequence is CASSPKGQGLRVAEAFF. The CDR3 bases are TGCGCCAGCAGCCCCAAAGGACAGGGCCTAAGGGTCGCTGAAGCTTTCTTT.

This clone has just one count. This chain uses TRBV4-2 with TRBJ1-6, with D maybe TRBD1 (6 bases). The V gene's germline CDR1 is LGHNA and CDR2 YNFKEQ. Trimming cost V 2 bases and J 6 bases, with 14 bases left between them. The CDR3 loop spans 16 amino acids. CDR3 in amino acids: CASSQMGHDPNSPLHF. Here the CDR3 DNA reads TGTGCCAGCAGCCAAATGGGACATGATCCTAATTCACCCCTCCACTTT.

The chain employs TRBV28 and TRBJ2-5; 8 bases align to TRBD1. This CDR3 region has 15 residues. J gave up 2 bases and V 6 bases, and 8 bases lay outside the gene matches. The germline V gene has CDR1 MDHEN and CDR2 SYDVKM. CDR3 protein: CASRTTGGRQETQYF. The CDR3 DNA reads TGTGCCAGCAGGACCACAGGGGGAAGGCAAGAGACCCAGTACTTC.

The V gene is TRBV5-1, the J gene TRBJ1-1; the match to TRBD1 covers 7 bases. The CDR3 spans 14 residues. The V gene's germline CDR1 is SGHRS and CDR2 YFSETQ. V gave up 4 bases and J gave up 7 bases; unmatched junction bases: 10. The CDR3 spells CASSLGSRGSEAFF. CDR3 nucleotides: TGCGCCAGCAGCCTTGGAAGCAGGGGGAGTGAAGCTTTCTTT.

This clone was counted only a few times. The chain couples TRBV2 to TRBJ2-7; no definite D call. Trimming stripped 2 bases from V and 0 bases from J, with 8 bases between. Germline CDR1 is SNHLY and CDR2 is FYNNEI. The CDR3 is 14 amino acids. This chain's CDR3 is CASSERASSYEQYF. The CDR3 bases are TGTGCCAGCAGTGAAAGAGCTTCCTCCTACGAGCAGTACTTC.

There are many counts of this clone. The chain has TRBV7-2 and TRBJ1-2, with 11 nucleotides matching TRBD1. The CDR3 contains 14 residues. J was trimmed by 4 bases and V by 4 bases; bases with no gene match: 2. Germline assignment: CDR1 SGHTA and CDR2 FQGNSA. The CDR3 coding sequence is TGTGCCAGCAGCTACGGACAGGGGGCCTATGGCTACACCTTC. This translates into CASSYGQGAYGYTF.